These 22 T cell receptor beta chains were sequenced from one sample in a study of blood T cell repertoires in COVID-19. Profiling relied on immunoSEQ multiplex PCR, and the TCRdb table lists in-frame clones only, not all of them. The repertoire holds some 220,000 clones, with 80% to 90% as singletons. The sequencing sample was made of peripheral blood. The receptor source for this set is a man in his fifties who had recovered from COVID-19.

The chain uses TRBV15 and TRBJ2-7; D unclear. CDR3 length: 13 amino acids. Per the germline V gene, CDR1 is LNHNV and CDR2 is YYDKDF (reference sequence). V was clipped by 0 bases and J by 8 bases, with 11 bases between them. The CDR3 nucleotides are TGTGCCACCAGCAGAGATATTTCAGAACAGCAGTACTTC. Amino acid sequence: CATSRDISEQQYF.

V is TRBV7-7 and J is TRBJ2-2; TRBD2 agrees at 8 bases. The V segment lost 3 bases and the J segment 4 bases; nucleotides outside the gene matches: 4. There are 15 residues in the CDR3. The germline V gene has CDR1 SSHAT and CDR2 FNYEAQ (reference sequence). Written as DNA, the CDR3 is TGTGCCAGCAGCTTGACTAGCGCTAGCACCGGGGAGCTGTTTTTT. It translates to CASSLTSASTGELFF.

V is TRBV27 and J is TRBJ2-2; no clear D. This CDR3 has 14 residues. Trimming cost V 1 base and J 6 bases, with 9 bases left between them. CDR1 is MNHEY, CDR2 SMNVEV, per germline (reference sequence). The CDR3 protein is CASSLYGGPGELFF. The CDR3 bases are TGTGCCAGCAGTTTATACGGTGGTCCCGGGGAGCTGTTTTTT.

The rearrangement uses TRBV4-1 and TRBJ1-5; D remains unclear. Germline lookup yields CDR1 MGHRA and CDR2 YSYEKL. This CDR3 is 17 amino acids long. V was pared by 4 bases and J by 0 bases, with 16 bases between. In DNA, the CDR3 is TGCGCCAGCAGCCTCAAGCCCCCCGGGAATAGCAATCAGCCCCAGCATTTT. Its translation is CASSLKPPGNSNQPQHF.

The chain couples TRBV6-5 to TRBJ2-7; D not resolved. V gave up 2 bases and J gave up 3 bases, with 11 bases separating them. Germline V CDR1 and CDR2: MNHEY, SVGAGI. The CDR3 is 14 residues long. CDR3 in DNA: TGTGCCAGCAGTTACGGCGCCAGGTTCTACGAGCAGTACTTC. This encodes CASSYGARFYEQYF.

The chain combines TRBV18 with TRBJ2-7, with unresolved D. Germline CDR1 KGHSH, CDR2 LQKENI. This CDR3 is built from 12 residues. The V and J ends lost 8 bases and 0 bases respectively, with 8 bases between them. CDR3 in DNA: TGTGCCAGCACGACAAGCTCCTACGAGCAGTACTTC. Translated: CASTTSSYEQYF.

This sequence joins TRBV7-2 and TRBJ2-1, with 10 bases identical to TRBD2. CDR1 SGHTA and CDR2 FQGNSA come from the germline V gene. The length of the CDR3 is 18 residues. The junction had 7 bases not matched to a gene; V was cut back by 0 bases and J by 2 bases. This CDR3 is CASSLAQIAGGPYNEQFF. CDR3 nucleotides: TGTGCCAGCAGCTTAGCGCAAATAGCGGGAGGTCCCTACAATGAGCAGTTCTTC.

The V gene is TRBV7-2, the J gene TRBJ1-1; a possible D gene is TRBD1 (6 bases). The CDR3 is 15 residues long. Germline CDR1 and CDR2: SGHTA and FQGNSA. The germline V and J ends were trimmed by 1 base and 1 base, with 10 bases remaining between them. This CDR3 is CASSLDFRGNTEAFF. CDR3 sequence (DNA): TGTGCCAGCAGCTTAGACTTCAGGGGGAACACTGAAGCTTTCTTT.

The V call is TRBV6-1, the J call TRBJ1-1; maybe TRBD1 (6 bases). Trimming removed 0 bases from V and 6 bases from J, with 14 bases in between. Germline CDR1 and CDR2: MNHNS and SASEGT. This CDR3 has 15 residues. The CDR3 sequence: CASSEATGYGSEAFF. The CDR3 coding sequence is TGTGCCAGCAGTGAAGCTACAGGGTACGGCTCTGAAGCTTTCTTT.

The rearrangement uses TRBV9 and TRBJ2-3; TRBD2 might be the D (5 bases). The germline V and J ends were trimmed by 1 base and 6 bases, with 15 bases remaining between them. Germline V lookup: CDR1 SGDLS, CDR2 YYNGEE. The CDR3 is 15 residues long. CDR3: CASSVMIAGRDTQYF. Here the CDR3 DNA reads TGTGCCAGCAGCGTAATGATTGCGGGTCGGGATACGCAGTATTTT.

This clone was detected only a few times. One end of the junction does not line up with germline, which may come from a read error. The genes are TRBV5-1 and TRBJ2-1, with 9 bases fitting TRBD2. Per germline, CDR1 SGHRS and CDR2 YFSETQ. The CDR3 loop spans 17 amino acids. The CDR3 loop is CASSLELAGRPYTEQFF. CDR3 nucleotides: TGCGCCAGCAGCTTGGAGCTAGCGGGACGCCCCTACACTGAGCAGTTCTTC.

The CDR3 reads CASSFLRGPSETQYF. The CDR3 DNA follows: TGTGCCAGCAGTTTTCTTAGGGGCCCGTCGGAGACCCAGTACTTC. V gene TRBV2 combines with J gene TRBJ2-5; perhaps TRBD1 as D (5 bases). CDR1 and CDR2 from the germline V gene are SNHLY and FYNNEI. V lost 5 bases and J lost 5, with 18 bases in between. This CDR3 region has 15 residues.

This rearrangement joins TRBV9 to TRBJ2-1; TRBD2 agrees at 10 bases. Per the germline V gene, CDR1 is SGDLS and CDR2 is YYNGEE. Trimming took 4 bases from V and 3 from J; bases not matched to a gene: 7. The CDR3 covers 16 residues. CDR3 region: CASSSTSGKYYNEQFF. DNA of the CDR3: TGTGCCAGCAGCAGTACTAGCGGGAAATACTACAATGAGCAGTTCTTC.

The rearrangement uses TRBV5-4 and TRBJ2-1; 9 bases are a match to TRBD2. Germline lookup yields CDR1 SGHNT and CDR2 YYREEE (reference sequence). V lost 4 bases, J lost 6 bases, and 11 bases stayed unmatched. The CDR3 runs 16 residues. CDR3 amino acids: CASSPNGGRAGNEQFF. CDR3 DNA: TGTGCCAGCAGCCCGAACGGCGGGAGGGCGGGCAATGAGCAGTTCTTC.

The CDR3: CAISEGGSSYEQYF. In DNA, the CDR3 is TGTGCCATCAGTGAGGGCGGGAGCTCCTACGAGCAGTACTTC. The V and J genes are TRBV10-3 and TRBJ2-7; 7 positions match TRBD2. Germline V lookup: CDR1 ENHRY, CDR2 SYGVKD. The trim removed 2 bases at V and 0 bases at J, leaving 1 base unmatched. The CDR3 runs to 14 residues.

The genes are TRBV6-5 and TRBJ2-7, with D possibly being TRBD1 (5 bases). There are 15 residues in the CDR3. CDR1 is MNHEY, CDR2 SVGAGI, per germline. V was clipped by 2 bases and J by 2 bases, with 13 bases between them. CDR3 nucleotide sequence: TGTGCCAGCAGTTACGGGGCAGGCCGGCCCTACGAGCAGTACTTC. Translating it yields CASSYGAGRPYEQYF.

The chain uses TRBV18 and TRBJ2-7, with 16 bases that match TRBD2. Germline V lookup: CDR1 KGHSH, CDR2 LQKENI. CDR3 size: 18 residues. Unmatched junction bases numbered 10, after V lost 3 bases and J lost 5 bases. The CDR3 nucleotides are TGTGCCAGCTCACCCCCGGGACTAGCGGGAGGGGGTCGGAACGAGCAGTACTTC. Its translation is CASSPPGLAGGGRNEQYF.

This clone occurred once. The gene calls are TRBV7-2 and TRBJ2-2, with 9 bases lining up with TRBD1. V was pared by 0 bases and J by 5 bases, with 4 bases of the junction left unmatched. The CDR3 is made up of 16 amino acids. The germline gives CDR1 SGHTA, CDR2 FQGNSA. CDR3 region: CASSLAGTGSTGELFF. The CDR3 bases are TGTGCCAGCAGCTTAGCAGGGACAGGGTCAACCGGGGAGCTGTTTTTT.

The chain has TRBV5-4 and TRBJ1-1, with D maybe TRBD1 (6 bases). This CDR3 is 14 amino acids long. CDR1 and CDR2 (germline): SGHNT, YYREEE (reference sequence). Trimming cost V 0 bases and J 7 bases, with 13 bases left between them. The CDR3 region is CASSLAGGGREAFF. The CDR3 nucleotides read TGTGCCAGCAGCTTGGCCGGGGGGGGGCGTGAAGCTTTCTTT.

The chain couples TRBV5-6 to TRBJ1-2; TRBD1 might be the D (5 bases). The length of the CDR3 is 15 residues. V was pared by 0 bases and J by 4 bases, with 13 bases between. Germline values: CDR1 SGHDT, CDR2 YYEEEE. For the CDR3, the DNA is TGTGCCAGCAGCTTGGAGGAACTGGGGGGCTATGGCTACACCTTC. Protein: CASSLEELGGYGYTF.

This chain joins TRBV19 and TRBJ2-1; TRBD2 matches at 14 bases. This CDR3 region has 15 residues. V gave up 4 bases and J gave up 9 bases; unmatched junction bases: 5. Germline CDR1 is LNHDA and CDR2 is SQIVND (reference sequence). DNA of the CDR3: TGTGCCAGTAGTAAGACTAGCGGGAGGGCCGTTGAGCAGTTCTTC. This sequence encodes CASSKTSGRAVEQFF.

In its sample, this clone was seen a few times. J is TRBJ1-2 and V is TRBV11-2, with D perhaps matching TRBD1 (6 bases). V was shortened by 5 bases and J by 2 bases, with 21 bases between the two germline ends. This CDR3 region has 17 residues. Germline V lookup: CDR1 SGHAT, CDR2 FQNNGV. CDR3 amino acids: CASSHTSTGSGNYGYTF. CDR3 DNA: TGTGCCAGCAGCCATACTTCGACAGGTTCGGGGAACTATGGCTACACCTTC.